This T cell receptor beta chain was obtained from a study of T cells in Graves' hyperthyroidism and ophthalmopathy. With respect to this clonotype: It may be a read error: a sequence one base away is much more abundant.

Authors of the study amplified TCR beta CDR3 regions from RNA transcripts. In the first-round RT-PCR of the TCR CDR3, the HTBI primer set was used. TCRdb re-called the multiplex PCR reads through MiXCR, storing one row per CDR3 protein. The sample consists of hundreds of thousands of distinct CDR3 sequences, around 19% of them appearing once. Germline assignment: CDR1 LGHDT and CDR2 YNNKEL (reference sequence). CDR3 length: 15 residues. This chain uses TRBV3-1 with TRBJ1-2; D gene unclear. This clonotype was sampled from a woman between 45 and 65 years old with Graves' hyperthyroidism that later progressed to Graves' ophthalmopathy. The sequenced sample consisted of blood. CDR3 amino acids: CANSQAPGSNYGYTF. CDR3 bases: TGTGCCAACAGCCAAGCCCCGGGAAGTAACTATGGCTACACCTTC.